This T cell receptor beta chain is from a study of synovial regulatory T cells in juvenile arthritis. Study-wide results and limits: iaTreg TCR repertoires were largely private across patients and partially overlapped synovial Teff and blood CPL.

Synovial fluid was collected with matched peripheral blood from each patient with active arthritis. Median disease duration was approximately 7 years, range 0.2-19.1. The CDR3 is 14 residues long. No DNA was logged. Germline V gives CDR1 MNHEY, CDR2 SVGAGI. TCRdb's copy holds only in-frame clones and misses some; the assay was immunoSEQ multiplex PCR. In all, the sample yields approximately 1,500 clones. To note about this clone: Its antigen is unidentified.

The receptor was derived from a donor under 30 with juvenile idiopathic arthritis. What was sequenced was Treg cells from the synovium. The chain combines TRBV6-5 with TRBJ1-1; the TCRdb D gene call, TRBD1, has no DNA to confirm it. CDR3 in amino acids: CASSTTGMNTEAFF.